This T cell receptor beta chain was captured in a study of control samples from healthy donors and cancer patients. The ends lost 3 bases at V and 1 base at J; junction bases unmatched: 4. Per the germline V gene, CDR1 is LNHDA and CDR2 is SQIVND (reference sequence). The CDR3 is made up of 15 amino acids. Here immunoSEQ multiplex PCR was the method, and the copy in TCRdb shows in-frame clones only, minus some. The repertoire includes about 180,000 clones, 90% of them detected once, and 1.3% to 1.5% sits in the top ten. The sequence was obtained from a woman aged 50 to 60 in good health. Sequencing was carried out using blood. The chain carries TRBV19 and TRBJ2-3; 7 positions match TRBD1. The chain's CDR3 is CASSMGQLGTDTQYF. The DNA for the CDR3 is TGTGCCAGTAGTATGGGACAGTTGGGCACAGATACGCAGTATTTT.